What follows are 23 T cell receptor beta chains derived from one specimen sequenced in a study of radiotherapy plus CTLA-4 blockade in lung cancer. TCRdb keeps only in-frame clones here, not all; method: immunoSEQ multiplex PCR. The table has over 100,000 clones, 80% to 90% seen once; the top ten hold 6.9%. This sample comprised peripheral blood, obtained from a patient treated with radiotherapy plus ipilimumab. These receptors were collected from a human donor with non-small cell lung cancer that progressed on radiotherapy plus ipilimumab.

This sequence joins TRBV9 and TRBJ1-3, with D unclear. CDR1 and CDR2 (germline): SGDLS, YYNGEE. This CDR3 has 14 residues. V lost 0 bases and J lost 1, with 5 bases in between. CDR3 DNA sequence: TGTGCCAGCAGCGTAGCGGGTTCTGGAAACACCATATATTTT. This translates into CASSVAGSGNTIYF.

About this clone itself: The likely explanation is a read error, given a far larger clone one base away. This sample also contains other DNA sequences that code for the same CDR3. This chain links TRBV5-4 with TRBJ1-2, with unresolved D. Germline lookup yields CDR1 SGHNT and CDR2 YYREEE (reference sequence). The CDR3 is 15 residues long. Trimming pared 1 base from V and 4 bases from J, leaving 14 bases between. The DNA for the CDR3 is TGTGCCAGCAGCTTGAAAAGAGGCCTCCTCTATGGCTACACCTTC. Encoded protein: CASSLKRGLLYGYTF.

This chain joins TRBV27 and TRBJ1-2; D unresolved. Germline assignment: CDR1 MNHEY and CDR2 SMNVEV (reference sequence). The CDR3 consists of 12 residues. The germline V and J ends were trimmed by 4 bases and 8 bases, with 11 bases remaining between them. The chain's CDR3 is CASSSPPGGYTF. The CDR3 DNA sequence: TGTGCCAGCAGTTCCCCTCCAGGAGGCTACACCTTC.

J is TRBJ2-7 and V is TRBV6-5; either TRBD1 or TRBD2 may supply D (5 bases each). This CDR3 has 15 residues. Germline values: CDR1 MNHEY, CDR2 SVGAGI. The V end was cut by 2 bases, the J end by 5 bases, with 16 bases between. As DNA, the CDR3 is TGTGCCAGCAGTTACCGGAGTGGGGGTTGGGACGAGCAGTACTTC. Protein: CASSYRSGGWDEQYF.

The rearrangement uses TRBV7-9 and TRBJ2-5; 7 nucleotides align to TRBD2. Germline CDR1 is SEHNR and CDR2 is FQNEAQ (reference sequence). This CDR3 comprises 13 residues. The V segment lost 6 bases and the J segment 7 bases; nucleotides outside the gene matches: 8. CDR3: CASRGLAEGTQYF. The CDR3 bases are TGTGCCAGCAGGGGTCTAGCGGAGGGGACCCAGTACTTC.

The chain is built from TRBV30 and TRBJ1-5; 7 nucleotides agree with TRBD1. Trimming at V came to 8 bases and at J to 2 bases, leaving 3 bases not matched to a gene. This CDR3 is 12 amino acids long. CDR1 and CDR2 (germline): GTSNPN, SVGIG (reference sequence). CDR3 DNA: TGTGCCGGAGGACAGGGCAATCAGCCCCAGCATTTT. Translated: CAGGQGNQPQHF.

This clone was counted a few times. This rearrangement joins TRBV4-1 to TRBJ2-7; D is uncertain. This CDR3 spans 14 amino acids. Germline assignment: CDR1 MGHRA and CDR2 YSYEKL. The germline V and J ends were trimmed by 0 bases and 4 bases, with 10 bases remaining between them. As DNA, the CDR3 is TGCGCCAGCAGCCAAGATCCCCACGGGTACGAGCAGTACTTC. It encodes CASSQDPHGYEQYF.

The chain recombines TRBV23-1 with TRBJ2-7, with D tentatively TRBD1 (5 bases). TRBV23-1 is an open reading frame whose function is uncertain. This CDR3 has 17 residues. The ends were cut back, 2 bases at V and 3 bases at J, with 20 bases in the middle. CDR3 in DNA: TGCGCCAGCAGTCAAAAAAGAAAGGACATCCCCGTCTACGAGCAGTACTTC. The encoded protein is CASSQKRKDIPVYEQYF.

Concerning this clone: This CDR3 is also generated by other DNA sequences in the sample. V is TRBV5-1 and J is TRBJ2-3; D remains unclear. Germline loops: CDR1 SGHRS, CDR2 YFSETQ. The CDR3 is 12 residues long. V shed 4 bases and J shed 4 bases, with 7 bases lying between them. CDR3 DNA: TGCGCCAGCAGCCCCCCCTCAGATACGCAGTATTTT. It codes for CASSPPSDTQYF.

This clone occurred once. The V gene is TRBV4-1, the J gene TRBJ2-3, with 8 nucleotides matching TRBD2. The V and J ends lost 3 bases and 1 base, in that order; junction bases with no gene match: 15. Germline V CDR1 and CDR2: MGHRA, YSYEKL. The CDR3 is 19 amino acids. CDR3 residues: CASSHLTRTSRQRTDTQYF. CDR3 bases: TGCGCCAGCAGCCACCTAACCAGGACTAGCAGACAACGCACAGATACGCAGTATTTT.

The genes are TRBV11-2 and TRBJ1-1; perhaps TRBD1 as D (5 bases). The V gene lost 4 bases and the J gene lost 2 bases, with 8 bases spanning the gap. CDR1 and CDR2 (germline): SGHAT, FQNNGV. The CDR3 is made up of 13 amino acids. The CDR3 coding sequence is TGTGCCAGCAGCTCCCGGGACAACACTGAAGCTTTCTTT. This encodes CASSSRDNTEAFF.

The chain carries TRBV11-3 and TRBJ2-1; 8 positions agree with TRBD2. CDR1 and CDR2 (germline): SGHNT, YENEEA. This CDR3 contains 15 residues. The V gene end was trimmed by 4 bases and the J gene end by 0 bases; junction bases not matched to a gene: 2. Written as DNA, the CDR3 is TGTGCCAGCAGCTCCGGGAGGGGCTCCTACAATGAGCAGTTCTTC. It translates to CASSSGRGSYNEQFF.

The CDR3 DNA is TGCGCCAGCAGCTTATTAAGGGGGTTACCCTACAATGAGCAGTTCTTC. It yields the protein CASSLLRGLPYNEQFF. The chain combines TRBV5-1 with TRBJ2-1; weak D call: TRBD1 (6 bases). Germline values: CDR1 SGHRS, CDR2 YFSETQ. The germline V and J ends were trimmed by 2 bases and 2 bases, with 14 bases remaining between them. The CDR3 runs 16 residues.

The rearrangement joins TRBV5-1 to TRBJ2-1; 14 bases agree with TRBD2. Germline assignment: CDR1 SGHRS and CDR2 YFSETQ. The CDR3 covers 15 residues. The V segment lost 4 bases and the J segment 8 bases; nucleotides outside the gene matches: 5. The CDR3 loop is CASSPGTSGSYEQFF. The CDR3 coding sequence is TGCGCCAGCAGCCCCGGGACTAGCGGGAGCTATGAGCAGTTCTTC.

The genes are TRBV29-1 and TRBJ1-2; TRBD1 matches at 9 bases. This CDR3 is 14 amino acids long. Per germline, CDR1 SQVTM and CDR2 ANQGSEA. V lost 5 bases to trimming and J lost 4 bases; unmatched junction nucleotides: 8. Written as DNA, the CDR3 is TGCAGCGTTTCCGGGACAGGGTCACTCTATGGCTACACCTTC. Amino acids: CSVSGTGSLYGYTF.

The chain couples TRBV6-1 to TRBJ2-7; D unresolved. V lost 3 bases and J lost 5, with 17 bases in between. This CDR3 is 15 amino acids long. The V gene's germline CDR1 is MNHNS and CDR2 SASEGT. The CDR3 is CASSETPLNGNEQYF. CDR3 DNA sequence: TGTGCCAGCAGTGAGACTCCACTGAACGGAAACGAGCAGTACTTC.

The chain has TRBV5-4 and TRBJ2-3; D tentatively fits TRBD1 or TRBD2 (5 bases each). Trimming cost V 8 bases and J 2 bases, with 21 bases left between them. This CDR3 is built from 16 residues. Germline assignment: CDR1 SGHNT and CDR2 YYREEE (reference sequence). The CDR3 loop is CASKRGVRENTDTQYF. The CDR3 nucleotides read TGTGCCAGTAAAAGAGGGGTCAGGGAGAACACAGATACGCAGTATTTT.

The rearrangement joins TRBV30 to TRBJ2-7, with TRBD2 identical over 7 bases. The CDR3 has 14 amino acids. Unmatched junction bases numbered 6, after V lost 1 base and J lost 3 bases. CDR1 and CDR2 (germline): GTSNPN, SVGIG (reference sequence). DNA for the CDR3: TGTGCCTGGAGTGGGGCTAGCGGTAACTACGAGCAGTACTTC. Its protein is CAWSGASGNYEQYF.

The chain combines TRBV7-2 with TRBJ2-5; 9 bases map to TRBD1. Germline CDR1 reads SGHTA; CDR2 reads FQGNSA. This CDR3 is 16 amino acids long. The trim removed 3 bases at V and 1 base at J, leaving 6 bases unmatched. The CDR3 region is CASSFVTGQGQETQYF. Here the CDR3 DNA reads TGTGCCAGCAGCTTCGTTACGGGACAGGGCCAAGAGACCCAGTACTTC.

About this clone itself: Other nucleotide sequences from this sample produce the same CDR3. This rearrangement joins TRBV19 to TRBJ2-6; D gene ambiguous. Per germline, CDR1 LNHDA and CDR2 SQIVND (reference sequence). V was shortened by 6 bases and J by 0 bases, with 3 bases between the two germline ends. CDR3 length equals 13 residues. CDR3 protein: CASRTSGANVLTF. CDR3 DNA: TGTGCCAGTAGGACCTCTGGGGCCAACGTCCTGACTTTC. Supplemented by reference TRBV19 and TRBJ2-6, the full variable domain reads DGGITQSPKYLFRKEGQNVTLSCEQNLNHDAMYWYRQDPGQGLRLIYYSQIVNDFQKGDIAEGYSVSREKKESFPLTVTSAQKNPTAFYLCASRTSGANVLTFGAGSRLTVL.

The V gene is TRBV2, the J gene TRBJ2-1, with D possibly being TRBD1 (5 bases). The CDR3 consists of 14 residues. The V end lost 3 bases, the J end lost 5 bases, and 11 bases lay between the germline ends. Per the germline V gene, CDR1 is SNHLY and CDR2 is FYNNEI. This chain's CDR3 is CASSDRGRNNEQFF. CDR3 in DNA: TGTGCCAGCAGTGATAGGGGTCGAAACAATGAGCAGTTCTTC.

The chain has TRBV6-5 and TRBJ2-6, with D maybe TRBD2 (6 bases). Germline V CDR1 and CDR2: MNHEY, SVGAGI. The V and J ends lost 6 bases and 3 bases respectively, with 12 bases between them. The CDR3 has 15 residues. The CDR3 region is CASRAQGLGANVLTF. DNA for the CDR3: TGTGCCAGCAGAGCTCAGGGACTTGGGGCCAACGTCCTGACTTTC.

This sequence joins TRBV27 and TRBJ2-3, with D hard to call. Germline CDR1 is MNHEY and CDR2 is SMNVEV (reference sequence). V was shortened by 5 bases and J by 4 bases, with 13 bases between the two germline ends. This CDR3 has 14 amino acids. The DNA of the CDR3 is TGTGCCAGCAGTCTCCCCCAGTGGCCAGATACGCAGTATTTT. This encodes CASSLPQWPDTQYF.